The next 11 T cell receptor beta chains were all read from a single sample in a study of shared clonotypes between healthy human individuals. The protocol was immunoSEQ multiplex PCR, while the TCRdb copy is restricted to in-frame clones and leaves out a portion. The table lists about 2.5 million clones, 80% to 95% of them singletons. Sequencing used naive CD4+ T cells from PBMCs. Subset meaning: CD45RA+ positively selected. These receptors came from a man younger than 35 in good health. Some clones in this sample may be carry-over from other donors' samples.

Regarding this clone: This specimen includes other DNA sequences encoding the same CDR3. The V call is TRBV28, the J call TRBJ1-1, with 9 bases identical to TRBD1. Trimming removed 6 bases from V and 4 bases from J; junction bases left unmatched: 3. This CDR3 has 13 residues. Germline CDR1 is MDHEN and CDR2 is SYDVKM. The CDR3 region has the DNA TGTGCCAGCAGGGGACAGGGAGGCACTGAAGCTTTCTTT. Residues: CASRGQGGTEAFF.

CDR3 amino acids: CASSYSKGYGYTF. Written as DNA, the CDR3 is TGTGCCAGCAGTTACTCGAAGGGGTATGGCTACACCTTC. The chain recombines TRBV6-5 with TRBJ1-2; maybe TRBD1 (5 bases). The germline V gene has CDR1 MNHEY and CDR2 SVGAGI. Trimming took 0 bases from V and 5 from J, leaving 7 bases between them. This CDR3 is built from 13 residues.

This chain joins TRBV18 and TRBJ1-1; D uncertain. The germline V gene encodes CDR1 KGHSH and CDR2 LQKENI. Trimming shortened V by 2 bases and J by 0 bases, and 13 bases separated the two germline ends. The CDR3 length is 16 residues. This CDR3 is CASSPYFGSVNTEAFF. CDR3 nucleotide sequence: TGTGCCAGCTCACCATATTTTGGGAGCGTGAACACTGAAGCTTTCTTT.

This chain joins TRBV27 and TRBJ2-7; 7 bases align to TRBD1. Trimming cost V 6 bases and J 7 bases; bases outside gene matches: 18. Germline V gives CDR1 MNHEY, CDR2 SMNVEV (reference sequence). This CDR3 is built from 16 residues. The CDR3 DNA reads TGTGCCAGCAGGCCCCTGGGCAGGGGGAACGTTTGGGAGCAGTACTTC. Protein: CASRPLGRGNVWEQYF.

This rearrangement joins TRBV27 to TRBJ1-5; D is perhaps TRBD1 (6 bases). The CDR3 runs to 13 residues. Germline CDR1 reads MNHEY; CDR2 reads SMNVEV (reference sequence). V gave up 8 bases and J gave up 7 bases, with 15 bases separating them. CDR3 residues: CASALRGGQPQHF. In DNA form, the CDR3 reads TGTGCCAGCGCGCTGAGGGGGGGACAGCCCCAGCATTTT.

The CDR3 DNA is TGTGCCAGCAGCCGGACAGGACCGTGGACCGGGGAGCTGTTTTTT. It yields the protein CASSRTGPWTGELFF. The chain joins TRBV6-5 to TRBJ2-2, with TRBD1 identical over 7 bases. The CDR3 runs 15 residues. CDR1 and CDR2 (germline): MNHEY, SVGAGI. V gave up 6 bases and J gave up 5 bases; unmatched junction bases: 9.

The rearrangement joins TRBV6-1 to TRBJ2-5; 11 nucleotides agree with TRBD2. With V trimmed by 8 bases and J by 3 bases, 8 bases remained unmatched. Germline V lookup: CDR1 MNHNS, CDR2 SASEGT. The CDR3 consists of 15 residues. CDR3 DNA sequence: TGTGCCAGCCACCCCGCTAGCGGGAGGAAAGAGACCCAGTACTTC. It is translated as CASHPASGRKETQYF.

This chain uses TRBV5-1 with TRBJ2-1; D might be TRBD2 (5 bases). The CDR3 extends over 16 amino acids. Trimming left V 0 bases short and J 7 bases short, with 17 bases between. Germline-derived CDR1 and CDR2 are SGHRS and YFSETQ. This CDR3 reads CASSLVDSPGRNEQFF. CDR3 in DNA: TGCGCCAGCAGCTTGGTGGACTCTCCGGGTCGGAATGAGCAGTTCTTC.

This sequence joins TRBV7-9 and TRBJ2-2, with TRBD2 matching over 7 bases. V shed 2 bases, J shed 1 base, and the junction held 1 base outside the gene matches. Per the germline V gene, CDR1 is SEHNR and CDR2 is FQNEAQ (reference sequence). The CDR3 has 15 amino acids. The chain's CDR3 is CASSLLAVNTGELFF. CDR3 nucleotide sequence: TGTGCCAGCAGCTTACTAGCGGTGAACACCGGGGAGCTGTTTTTT.

For the CDR3, the DNA is TGTGCCAGTAGTCGGACTAGCGGGAGCCCCTCCTACAATGAGCAGTTCTTC. Its translation is CASSRTSGSPSYNEQFF. V and J are TRBV19 and TRBJ2-1, with 13 bases fitting TRBD2. Germline trimming cut 5 bases from V and 0 bases from J; bases unmatched to any gene: 4. This CDR3 has 17 amino acids. Germline V CDR1 and CDR2: LNHDA, SQIVND (reference sequence).

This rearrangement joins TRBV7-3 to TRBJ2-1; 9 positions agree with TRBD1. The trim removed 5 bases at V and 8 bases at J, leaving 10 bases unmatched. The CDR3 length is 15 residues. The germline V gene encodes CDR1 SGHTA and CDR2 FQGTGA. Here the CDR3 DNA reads TGTGCCAGCAGCCTGGGGACAGGGTGGGGGGATGAGCAGTTCTTC. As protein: CASSLGTGWGDEQFF. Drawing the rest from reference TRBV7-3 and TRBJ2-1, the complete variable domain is GAGVSQTPSNKVTEKGKYVELRCDPISGHTALYWYRQSLGQGPEFLIYFQGTGAADDSGLPNDRFFAVRPEGSVSTLKIQRTERGDSAVYLCASSLGTGWGDEQFFGPGTRLTVL.